The sequence of this TCR beta chain was determined in a study of control samples from healthy donors and cancer patients. The table came from immunoSEQ multiplex PCR; TCRdb's copy has only in-frame clones and leaves some out. Of several thousand clones listed, approximately 84% are singletons. The material sequenced was formalin-fixed, paraffin-embedded tissue. The sequence was collected from a female donor with lung cancer.

In DNA form, the CDR3 reads TGTGCCAGCAGCGTAGAGGCGGGAGGGCCTTACGAGCAGTACTTC. Its protein product is CASSVEAGGPYEQYF. The J gene is TRBJ2-7, the V gene TRBV9, with 9 bases identical to TRBD2. CDR3 length: 15 amino acids. Trimming took 0 bases from V and 4 from J; bases not matched to a gene: 5. CDR1 is SGDLS, CDR2 YYNGEE, per germline.